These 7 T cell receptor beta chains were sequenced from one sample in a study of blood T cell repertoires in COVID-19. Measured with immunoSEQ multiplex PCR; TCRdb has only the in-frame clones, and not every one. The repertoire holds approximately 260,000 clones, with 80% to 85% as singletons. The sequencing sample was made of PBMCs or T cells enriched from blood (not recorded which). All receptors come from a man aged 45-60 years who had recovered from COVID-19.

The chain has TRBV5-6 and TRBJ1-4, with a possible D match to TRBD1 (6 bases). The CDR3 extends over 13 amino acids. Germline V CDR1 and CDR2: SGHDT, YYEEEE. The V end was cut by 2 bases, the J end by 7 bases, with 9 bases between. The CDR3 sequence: CASSLSRGEKLFF. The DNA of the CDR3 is TGTGCCAGCAGCTTAAGCAGGGGTGAAAAACTGTTTTTT.

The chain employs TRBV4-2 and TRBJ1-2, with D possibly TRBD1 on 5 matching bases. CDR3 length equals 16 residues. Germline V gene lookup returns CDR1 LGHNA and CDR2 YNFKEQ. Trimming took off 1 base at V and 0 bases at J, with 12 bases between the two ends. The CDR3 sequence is CASSQGAQESNYGYTF. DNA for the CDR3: TGTGCCAGCAGCCAAGGGGCACAGGAATCTAACTATGGCTACACCTTC.

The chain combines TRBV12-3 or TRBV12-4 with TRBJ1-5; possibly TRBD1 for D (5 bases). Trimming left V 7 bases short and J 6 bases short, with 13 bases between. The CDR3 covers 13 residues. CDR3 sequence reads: CASTVGAFQPQHF. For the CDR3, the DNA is TGTGCCAGCACTGTAGGGGCGTTTCAGCCCCAGCATTTT.

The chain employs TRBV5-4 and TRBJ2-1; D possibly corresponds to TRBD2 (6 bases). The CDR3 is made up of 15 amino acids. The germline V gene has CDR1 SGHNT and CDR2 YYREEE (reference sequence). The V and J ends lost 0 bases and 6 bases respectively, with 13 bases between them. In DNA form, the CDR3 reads TGTGCCAGCAGCTTGGGAGGGACCGGGAGCAATGAGCAGTTCTTC. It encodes CASSLGGTGSNEQFF.

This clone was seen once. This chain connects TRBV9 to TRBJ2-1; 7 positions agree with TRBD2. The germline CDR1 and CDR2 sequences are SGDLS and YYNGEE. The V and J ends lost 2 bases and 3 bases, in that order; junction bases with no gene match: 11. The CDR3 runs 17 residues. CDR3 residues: CASSVSPGLADYNEQFF. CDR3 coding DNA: TGTGCCAGCAGCGTCTCTCCGGGGCTAGCGGACTACAATGAGCAGTTCTTC. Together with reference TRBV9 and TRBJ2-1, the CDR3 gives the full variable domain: DSGVTQTPKHLITATGQRVTLRCSPRSGDLSVYWYQQSLDQGLQFLIQYYNGEERAKGNILERFSAQQFPDLHSELNLSSLELGDSALYFCASSVSPGLADYNEQFFGPGTRLTVL.

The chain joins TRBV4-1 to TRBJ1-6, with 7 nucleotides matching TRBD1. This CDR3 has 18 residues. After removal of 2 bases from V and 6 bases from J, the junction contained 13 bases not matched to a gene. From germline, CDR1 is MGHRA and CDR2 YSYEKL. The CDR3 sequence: CASSQRGDRGTANSPLHF. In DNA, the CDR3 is TGCGCCAGCAGCCAACGCGGGGACCGCGGGACAGCTAATTCACCCCTCCACTTT.

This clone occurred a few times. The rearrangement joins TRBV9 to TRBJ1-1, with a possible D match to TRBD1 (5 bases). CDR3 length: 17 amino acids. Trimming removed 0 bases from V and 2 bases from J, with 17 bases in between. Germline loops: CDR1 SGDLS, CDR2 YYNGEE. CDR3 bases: TGTGCCAGCAGCGTAGGAGTCGGTGACAGCACTAACACTGAAGCTTTCTTT. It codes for CASSVGVGDSTNTEAFF. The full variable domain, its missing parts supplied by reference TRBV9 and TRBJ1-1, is DSGVTQTPKHLITATGQRVTLRCSPRSGDLSVYWYQQSLDQGLQFLIQYYNGEERAKGNILERFSAQQFPDLHSELNLSSLELGDSALYFCASSVGVGDSTNTEAFFGQGTRLTVV.